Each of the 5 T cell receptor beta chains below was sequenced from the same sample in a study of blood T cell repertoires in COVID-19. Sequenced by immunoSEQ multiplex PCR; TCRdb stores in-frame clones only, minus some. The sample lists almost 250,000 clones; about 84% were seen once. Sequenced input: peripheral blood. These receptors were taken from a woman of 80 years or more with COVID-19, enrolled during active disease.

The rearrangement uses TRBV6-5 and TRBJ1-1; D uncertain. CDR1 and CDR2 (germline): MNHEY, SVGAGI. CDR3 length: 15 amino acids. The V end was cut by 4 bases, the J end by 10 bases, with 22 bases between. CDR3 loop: CASSSPKPEAVLAFF. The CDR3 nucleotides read TGTGCCAGCAGTTCCCCGAAACCGGAGGCAGTTCTAGCTTTCTTT.

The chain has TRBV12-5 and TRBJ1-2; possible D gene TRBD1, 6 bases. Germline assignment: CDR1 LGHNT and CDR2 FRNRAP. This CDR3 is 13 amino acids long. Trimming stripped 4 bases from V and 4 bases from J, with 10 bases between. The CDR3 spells CASGYGTSYGYTF. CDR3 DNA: TGTGCTAGTGGTTACGGGACAAGCTATGGCTACACCTTC.

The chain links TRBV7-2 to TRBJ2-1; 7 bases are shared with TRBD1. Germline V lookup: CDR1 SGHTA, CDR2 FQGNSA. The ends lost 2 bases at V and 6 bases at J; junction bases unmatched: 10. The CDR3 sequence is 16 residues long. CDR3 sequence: CASSLTTGIGVNEQFF. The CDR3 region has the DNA TGTGCCAGCAGCTTAACGACAGGGATCGGCGTCAATGAGCAGTTCTTC.

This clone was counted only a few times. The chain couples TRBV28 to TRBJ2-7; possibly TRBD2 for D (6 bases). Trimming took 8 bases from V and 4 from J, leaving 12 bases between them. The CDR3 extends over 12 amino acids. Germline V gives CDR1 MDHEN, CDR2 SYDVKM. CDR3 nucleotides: TGTGCCAGCGGGGTAGGGACTTACGAGCAGTACTTC. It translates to CASGVGTYEQYF.

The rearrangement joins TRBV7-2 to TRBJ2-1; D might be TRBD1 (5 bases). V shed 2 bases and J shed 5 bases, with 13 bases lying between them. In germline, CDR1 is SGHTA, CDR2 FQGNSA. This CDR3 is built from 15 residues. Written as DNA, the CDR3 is TGTGCCAGCAGCTTAAGGGGTAGACCGGACAATGAGCAGTTCTTC. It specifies CASSLRGRPDNEQFF.